Shown below are 6 T cell receptor beta chains from a single sample sequenced in a study of T cell changes during pregnancy in multiple sclerosis. The repertoire was sequenced with immunoSEQ multiplex PCR; TCRdb's copy has only in-frame clones and lacks some. The repertoire holds tens of thousands of clones, with just over 85% as singletons. Here the sequenced sample was CD4+ T cells from peripheral blood mononuclear cells, taken in the first trimester of pregnancy. Every receptor here comes from a female donor in good health, enrolled as a control in a pregnancy study.

V is TRBV11-3 and J is TRBJ2-7; TRBD2 aligns across 10 bases. Trimming cost V 7 bases and J 1 base; bases outside gene matches: 7. Per germline, CDR1 SGHNT and CDR2 YENEEA. There are 15 residues in the CDR3. The CDR3 DNA reads TGTGCCAGCACCTTCATAGCGGGGGGTTCCTACGAGCAGTACTTC. This translates into CASTFIAGGSYEQYF.

This clone was found once. The chain uses TRBV25-1 and TRBJ1-2; D uncertain. V was trimmed by 1 base and J by 4 bases, leaving 13 bases between them. This CDR3 region has 15 residues. Germline V gene lookup returns CDR1 MGHDK and CDR2 SYGVNS. Here the CDR3 DNA reads TGTGCCAGCAGTGAATCGGCAGGAAAGGCCTATGGCTACACCTTC. Amino acids: CASSESAGKAYGYTF.

In this sample, this clone turned up once. V and J are TRBV2 and TRBJ2-5, with 14 bases fitting TRBD2. The CDR3 is 15 residues long. CDR1 and CDR2 from the germline V gene are SNHLY and FYNNEI. The V segment lost 6 bases and the J segment 5 bases; nucleotides outside the gene matches: 5. For the CDR3, the DNA is TGTGCCAGCAGCGGACTAGCGGGGGGAGGCGAGACCCAGTACTTC. It codes for CASSGLAGGGETQYF.

This clone has just a few counts. V usage is TRBV9 and J usage is TRBJ1-6; maybe TRBD1 (6 bases). The germline CDR1 and CDR2 sequences are SGDLS and YYNGEE. CDR3 size: 15 residues. Trimming cost V 2 bases and J 8 bases, with 14 bases left between them. CDR3 region: CASSVSGEGDSPLHF. CDR3 coding DNA: TGTGCCAGCAGCGTCTCAGGGGAAGGGGATTCACCCCTCCACTTT.

The rearrangement uses TRBV18 and TRBJ1-3, with TRBD1 as a possible D gene (5 bases). CDR3 size: 14 residues. With 4 bases removed from V and 0 bases from J, the gap between germline ends came to 7 bases. Germline lookup yields CDR1 KGHSH and CDR2 LQKENI. CDR3 amino acids: CASSLDNSGNTIYF. CDR3 coding DNA: TGTGCCAGCTCACTGGACAACTCTGGAAACACCATATATTTT. The full variable domain, with the rest looked up from reference TRBV18 and TRBJ1-3, is NAGVMQNPRHLVRRRGQEARLRCSPMKGHSHVYWYRQLPEEGLKFMVYLQKENIIDESGMPKERFSAEFPKEGPSILRIQQVVRGDSAAYFCASSLDNSGNTIYFGEGSWLTVV.

The chain has TRBV7-6 and TRBJ1-2, with D maybe TRBD1 (5 bases). This CDR3 contains 13 residues. Germline CDR1 reads SGHVS; CDR2 reads FNYEAQ. V lost 3 bases and J 6 bases, leaving 11 bases between the germline ends. CDR3 protein: CASSLSQGHGYTF. CDR3 in DNA: TGTGCCAGCAGCTTGAGTCAGGGCCATGGCTACACCTTC.